This TCR beta chain is drawn from a study of Graves' ophthalmopathy and Graves' hyperthyroidism. The study, taken as a whole, reports: Using 13 signatures, a model distinguished ophthalmopathy from stable hyperthyroidism, reaching about 87% sensitivity and 70% to 83% specificity. Blood shared most expanded thyroid clonotypes above 0.001 frequency.

This CDR3 has 15 amino acids. V was cut by 3 bases and J by 8 bases, with 20 bases left in between. The V gene's germline CDR1 is SGHRS and CDR2 YFSETQ. Concerning this clonotype: Its antigen is undetermined.

Only newly diagnosed hyperthyroidism patients aged 18 to 65, with under 2 months' duration, were enrolled. The authors amplified TCR beta CDR3 regions, and they did so from RNA transcripts for repertoire sequencing. An opening RT-PCR round employed HTBI primers and preceded a second-round multiplex PCR. TCRdb re-called the multiplex PCR reads with MiXCR, one entry per CDR3 protein. This table holds over a million distinct CDR3 sequences, about 38% found once. The sequenced sample was peripheral blood or thyroid tissue (not recorded which). This TCR was recovered from an adult man with Graves' hyperthyroidism. J is TRBJ1-1 and V is TRBV5-1; D perhaps matches TRBD1 (6 bases). The CDR3 bases are TGCGCCAGCAGCTCGTACCGGGGGCCCCCCGGCGAAGCTTTCTTT. Amino acid sequence: CASSSYRGPPGEAFF. Looking up the rest from reference TRBV5-1 and TRBJ1-1 gives the full variable domain: KAGVTQTPRYLIKTRGQQVTLSCSPISGHRSVSWYQQTPGQGLQFLFEYFSETQRNKGNFPGRFSGRQFSNSRSEMNVSTLELGDSALYLCASSSYRGPPGEAFFGQGTRLTVV.